This TCR beta chain was recovered during a study of cytomegalovirus exposure and HLA in healthy donors. General observations from the study: Several top significant clusters appeared, in a later analysis, to be linked to common viral pathogens. Researchers counted 164 TCR beta chains as cytomegalovirus-associated.

Germline lookup yields CDR1 SGHTA and CDR2 FQGNSA. The V end was cut by 3 bases, the J end by 7 bases, with 7 bases between. The length of the CDR3 is 12 residues. The donors, nominally healthy at sampling, likely had unrecorded immune exposures. The PCR employed 60 Vbeta primers together with 13 Jbeta primers. In the original workflow: In a later analysis, some 10 million of some 80 million unique beta chains occurred in at least two donors. TCRdb's copy holds only in-frame clones and misses some; the assay was immunoSEQ multiplex PCR. V and J calls and clone size are as listed in that table; D and trimming were resolved from the DNA. The specimen's table records 150,000 to 200,000 clones. Regarding this clone: Antigen specificity is unknown.

The rearrangement joins TRBV7-2 to TRBJ2-1; TRBD1 might be the D (5 bases). Sequencing was carried out using PBMCs. The sequence derives from a woman aged 18-35 years in good health and CMV-seropositive. CDR3 loop: CASSFRQNEQFF. DNA for the CDR3: TGTGCCAGCAGCTTCCGACAGAATGAGCAGTTCTTC.